The 17 T cell receptor beta chains below were found in one sample sequenced in a study of CD8+CD57+ T cells in acquired aplastic anemia. The study profiled TCR beta VDJ and CDR3 using genomic DNA as template. TCRdb analysed the reads with MiXCR anew, one entry per CDR3 protein. The sample has some 150,000 distinct CDR3 sequences, 70% to 75% seen once. Flow cytometry had shown expanded CD8+CD57+ cells in the patients chosen for sequencing. Material for sequencing was sorted CD4+, CD8+, or CD8+CD57+ T cells (not recorded which) from PBMCs. These receptors all stem from a human donor with aplastic anemia.

Points on this clonotype: At one end, the junction sequence differs from germline, possibly due to a read error. The gene calls are TRBV20-1 and TRBJ2-5; D may be TRBD1 (6 bases). The CDR3 loop spans 15 amino acids. The germline V gene encodes CDR1 DFQATT and CDR2 SNEGSKA (reference sequence). The CDR3 DNA is TGCAGTACTAGAAGGACAGTGGGGCTATCAGAGACCCAGTACTTC. The encoded protein is CSTRRTVGLSETQYF.

The chain employs TRBV28 and TRBJ2-7, with 9 bases matching TRBD2. The trim removed 6 bases at V and 4 bases at J, leaving 10 bases unmatched. This CDR3 comprises 15 residues. Germline assignment: CDR1 MDHEN and CDR2 SYDVKM. The CDR3 loop is CASSSRGGVGYEQYF. The CDR3 nucleotides are TGTGCCAGCAGCTCGCGGGGGGGCGTTGGATACGAGCAGTACTTC.

This clonotype appeared once. The chain combines TRBV19 with TRBJ2-1; TRBD1 agrees at 7 bases. This CDR3 has 15 residues. The V gene's germline CDR1 is LNHDA and CDR2 SQIVND (reference sequence). After removal of 9 bases from V and 2 bases from J, the junction contained 10 bases not matched to a gene. In DNA, the CDR3 is TGTGCCAGCAGTGAAGGGACAGCGACCTACAATGAGCAGTTCTTC. As protein: CASSEGTATYNEQFF.

This sequence joins TRBV12-3 or TRBV12-4 and TRBJ1-6, with 8 bases lining up with TRBD1. V was clipped by 7 bases and J by 7 bases; unmatched bases: 6. The CDR3 contains 14 residues. The CDR3 coding sequence is TGTGCCAGCACCCCGGACAGGGCAAATTCACCCCTCCACTTT. The encoded protein is CASTPDRANSPLHF.

This clonotype was detected only a few times. This chain connects TRBV10-3 to TRBJ1-2; D not resolved. The CDR3 has 12 amino acids. Germline values: CDR1 ENHRY, CDR2 SYGVKD. Trimming left V 3 bases short and J 8 bases short, with 10 bases between. CDR3 DNA sequence: TGTGCCATCAGTGAAACAGCAGAGGGCTACACCTTC. Translated: CAISETAEGYTF.

V and J are TRBV19 and TRBJ2-1; D call uncertain. The germline CDR1 and CDR2 sequences are LNHDA and SQIVND (reference sequence). CDR3 length: 12 residues. The V end was cut by 5 bases, the J end by 8 bases, with 10 bases between. CDR3 coding DNA: TGTGCCAGTAGTCCCCCGGGCTATGAGCAGTTCTTC. It encodes CASSPPGYEQFF. The complete variable domain, with remaining parts taken from reference TRBV19 and TRBJ2-1, reads DGGITQSPKYLFRKEGQNVTLSCEQNLNHDAMYWYRQDPGQGLRLIYYSQIVNDFQKGDIAEGYSVSREKKESFPLTVTSAQKNPTAFYLCASSPPGYEQFFGPGTRLTVL.

This clonotype was detected a few times. V and J are TRBV6-4 and TRBJ2-1, with D perhaps matching TRBD1 (5 bases). CDR3 length: 15 residues. Germline lookup yields CDR1 MRHNA and CDR2 SNTAGT. Trimming stripped 4 bases from V and 2 bases from J, with 12 bases between. In nucleotides, the CDR3 is TGTGCCAGCAGTGGGCAGGGCGATGCCTACAATGAGCAGTTCTTC. Translating it yields CASSGQGDAYNEQFF.

The genes are TRBV7-3 and TRBJ1-1; D is possibly TRBD1 (6 bases). This CDR3 is built from 16 residues. Germline V CDR1 and CDR2: SGHTA, FQGTGA. V was clipped by 0 bases and J by 5 bases, with 16 bases between them. CDR3 amino acids: CASSLTASGGRTEAFF. CDR3 DNA sequence: TGTGCCAGCAGCTTAACCGCATCGGGGGGCCGGACTGAAGCTTTCTTT.

There are many counts of this clonotype. The chain has TRBV6-4 and TRBJ2-1; 11 bases agree with TRBD2. V gave up 6 bases and J gave up 9 bases; unmatched junction bases: 10. Germline lookup yields CDR1 MRHNA and CDR2 SNTAGT. The CDR3 spans 15 residues. The CDR3 DNA sequence: TGTGCCAGCAGGGAAGATAGCGGGGGGGCCACTGAGCAGTTCTTC. It is translated as CASREDSGGATEQFF.

There are a few counts of this clonotype. This chain links TRBV7-9 with TRBJ2-5, with a possible D match to TRBD2 (5 bases). This CDR3 is built from 14 residues. Germline V gives CDR1 SEHNR, CDR2 FQNEAQ (reference sequence). Trimming left V 5 bases short and J 5 bases short, with 15 bases between. CDR3 region: CASSSGGSWETQYF. The CDR3 nucleotides read TGTGCCAGCAGCAGCGGAGGAAGTTGGGAGACCCAGTACTTC.

The chain joins TRBV14 to TRBJ2-7; no clear D gene. The length of the CDR3 is 13 residues. V shed 3 bases and J shed 3 bases, with 9 bases lying between them. CDR1 is SGHDN, CDR2 FVKESK, per germline. The CDR3 here is CASSQGSGYEQYF. DNA for the CDR3: TGTGCCAGCAGCCAGGGATCTGGCTACGAGCAGTACTTC.

V gene TRBV7-3 combines with J gene TRBJ2-5, with TRBD2 matching 8 bases. Germline-derived CDR1 and CDR2 are SGHTA and FQGTGA. This CDR3 is 15 amino acids long. V was pared by 5 bases and J by 5 bases, with 10 bases of the junction left unmatched. CDR3 sequence: CASSVMPGGWETQYF. The CDR3 region has the DNA TGTGCCAGCAGCGTAATGCCGGGAGGGTGGGAGACCCAGTACTTC.

The chain couples TRBV20-1 to TRBJ1-6; the D gene is possibly TRBD1 (5 bases). The CDR3 is made up of 12 amino acids. The germline V gene encodes CDR1 DFQATT and CDR2 SNEGSKA (reference sequence). V was cut by 1 base and J by 9 bases, with 7 bases left in between. Written as DNA, the CDR3 is TGCAGTGCTAGAGCAGGGCGTTCACCCCTCCACTTT. Its protein product is CSARAGRSPLHF.

The rearrangement links TRBV2 to TRBJ2-5; TRBD1 or TRBD2 may be the D gene (5 bases each). The V end lost 3 bases, the J end lost 5 bases, and 19 bases lay between the germline ends. This CDR3 contains 16 residues. Germline V gene data show CDR1 as SNHLY and CDR2 as FYNNEI. The CDR3 is CASSDLRDANWETQYF. CDR3 sequence (DNA): TGTGCCAGCAGTGATCTAAGGGACGCTAATTGGGAGACCCAGTACTTC. The full variable domain, rest sourced from reference TRBV2 and TRBJ2-5, is EPEVTQTPSHQVTQMGQEVILRCVPISNHLYFYWYRQILGQKVEFLVSFYNNEISEKSEIFDDQFSVERPDGSNFTLKIRSTKLEDSAMYFCASSDLRDANWETQYFGPGTRLLVL.

This chain links TRBV9 with TRBJ2-5; D ambiguous. Germline values: CDR1 SGDLS, CDR2 YYNGEE. V was shortened by 4 bases and J by 3 bases, with 16 bases between the two germline ends. CDR3 length: 15 residues. The CDR3 DNA follows: TGTGCCAGCAGCCTTTCGGTCGGGTGGGAAGAGACCCAGTACTTC. It translates to CASSLSVGWEETQYF.

The gene calls are TRBV10-1 and TRBJ2-7, with D hard to call. Per the germline V gene, CDR1 is WNHNN and CDR2 is SYGVQD (reference sequence). This CDR3 is 14 amino acids long. With 6 bases removed from V and 3 bases from J, the gap between germline ends came to 15 bases. The CDR3 reads CASSLLALDYEQYF. CDR3 nucleotides: TGCGCCAGCAGCCTACTTGCTCTCGACTACGAGCAGTACTTC.

The rearrangement joins TRBV5-5 to TRBJ2-7; the match to TRBD1 covers 9 bases. The length of the CDR3 is 14 residues. The V gene end was trimmed by 3 bases and the J gene end by 3 bases; junction bases not matched to a gene: 4. Germline V CDR1 and CDR2: SGHKS, YYEKEE (reference sequence). The CDR3 here is CASSYQDRGYEQYF. The DNA for the CDR3 is TGTGCCAGCAGCTATCAGGACAGGGGCTACGAGCAGTACTTC.